Detailed here is one T cell receptor (beta chain). Its specific antigen is unknown. One end of the junction fails to match germline, which may point to a read error. Spanning cysteine to phenylalanine, the CDR3 consists of 12 amino acids. The kept DNA is CDR3 alone, 36 bases in frame from the first base. Based on the germline V gene (reference sequence), the CDR1 and CDR2 sequences are LNHDA and SQIVND. Using the deep immunoSEQ assay, TCR CDR3 regions were amplified from genomic DNA by multiplex PCR. Extracted genomic DNA from each cell subset was distributed evenly across all wells of several immunoSEQ 96-well plates, and each plate was treated as a replicate. Each replicate PCR for unsorted PBMC received 300 to 350 ng genomic DNA, equal to tens of thousands of T cell genomes. Ten immunoSEQ deep assay plates were used to sequence unsorted PBMC genomic DNA. Purified libraries were quantified with a Qubit 3.0 fluorometer, sized on a Bioanalyzer 2100, and re-quantified with the KAPA Library Quantification kit. A separate single-read 150-cycle Illumina NextSeq 550 flow cell was used to sequence each immunoSEQ 96-well plate. Concerning the study's data processing: The immunoSEQ output contained only junctional sequences without quality scores, so filtering could not match that applied to full-length reads. Sequences were annotated with PyIR, a Python wrapper for IgBLAST v1.9, and V/J genes and CDR3 were assigned using IMGT germline references. Reads were filtered out if the reads had weak V/J assignments (E-value above 1e-6), no CDR3, stop codons, out-of-frame junctions, or ambiguous translated residues. A V3J clonotype was defined by an identical inferred V gene, J gene, and CDR3 amino acid sequence. To compute the percentage overlap between repertoires, the number of shared unique clonotypes was divided by the size of the smaller repertoire. RTK rarefaction, the Chao1 estimator, and Recon v2.1 estimates of unobserved clonotypes were used to assess repertoire richness. Drawn from immuneACCESS, this table holds only the in-frame rearrangements with V and J called that TCRdb kept. Clones are partly lost; checked studies trace under half to an unresolved V gene and leave the rest unexplained. V and J calls and clone size are copied from that table; D and trimming were computed from the DNA. The table for this sample lists approximately 470,000 clones; approximately 82% of them were counted only once. Around 12% of the sample lies in the top ten.

The donors were healthy, HIV-negative adults with no recently reported acute infections or vaccinations. Only Caucasian adults living in Nashville, Tennessee, USA were represented among the donors. For unsorted samples, about 87 million PBMCs were counted, and genomic DNA was extracted using the QIAamp DNA Blood Mini kit. Blood was collected by leukapheresis, and PBMCs were isolated by Ficoll-Histopaque density gradient centrifugation and then cryopreserved in liquid nitrogen vapor phase. This sample is drawn from a study of shared clonotypes between healthy human individuals (dated by TCRdb to 2019 to 2021). As for the study more broadly: A couple of women and a few men aged 18 to 49 years were included in the cohort. Libraries were prepared and TCR repertoires were sequenced by different laboratories using diverse techniques, in order to increase sequencing depth and limit assay-specific biases. The study deeply sequenced blood TCR repertoires of about 5 healthy adults to estimate repertoire size and the extent of clonotype sharing between individuals. Per donor, leukapheresis produced somewhere between about 0.94 and 9 billion PBMCs. Study-wide findings and limitations: Sampling was limited to blood, and TCR repertoires in tissue likely differ from TCR repertoires in blood. Pairwise subsampling indicated that sequencing depth was expected to affect the degree of clonotype sharing among donors. The genetic and exposure-history diversity represented was limited by the small number of donors.

The receptor was isolated from a woman in her thirties or forties in good health. Some clones in this sample may be carry-over from other donors' samples. The chain is assembled from TRBV19 and TRBJ2-5; no D segment can be confidently identified. Specimen: PBMCs. The CDR3 loop reads CASSTNRYYQDF. The DNA sequence is as follows: TGTGCCAGTAGCACTAATCGGTACTACCAGGACTTC.